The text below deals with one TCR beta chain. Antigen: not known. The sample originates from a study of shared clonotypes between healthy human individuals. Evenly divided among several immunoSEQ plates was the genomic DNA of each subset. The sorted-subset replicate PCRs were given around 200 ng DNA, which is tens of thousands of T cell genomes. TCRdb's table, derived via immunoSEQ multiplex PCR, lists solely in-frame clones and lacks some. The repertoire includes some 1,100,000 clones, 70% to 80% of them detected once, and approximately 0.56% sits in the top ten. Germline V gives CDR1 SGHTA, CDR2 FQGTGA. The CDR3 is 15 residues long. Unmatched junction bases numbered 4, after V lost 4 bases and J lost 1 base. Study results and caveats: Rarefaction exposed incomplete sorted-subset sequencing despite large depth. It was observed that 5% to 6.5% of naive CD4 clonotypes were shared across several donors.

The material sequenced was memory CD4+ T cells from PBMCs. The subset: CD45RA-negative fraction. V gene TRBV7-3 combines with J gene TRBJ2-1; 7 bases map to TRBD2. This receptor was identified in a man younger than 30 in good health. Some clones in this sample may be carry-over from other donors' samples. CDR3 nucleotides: TGTGCCAGCAGCTCGCAGCGGGGTTCCTACAATGAGCAGTTCTTC. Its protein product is CASSSQRGSYNEQFF.